This T cell receptor (beta chain) was retrieved from a study of cytotoxic CD8 clonotypes in ibrutinib-treated CLL. Across the study: Response samples followed a median around 11 months of treatment, range 6 to 36. On average, more than 80,000 productive rearrangements and 260,000 or so productive templates per sample.

Generated by immunoSEQ multiplex PCR, the TCRdb table keeps only in-frame clones and is missing some. The table shows about 310,000 clones, with around four fifths occurring only once. Notes on the study in general: In sustained-remission versus progressing patients, sampling times differed.

Concerning this clone itself: Its cognate antigen is unknown.

Germline loops: CDR1 MDHEN, CDR2 SYDVKM. This CDR3 is 13 amino acids long. The J segment lost 5 bases and the V segment lost 4 bases, leaving 0 bases of the junction unmatched. The source of this sequence is a human donor with chronic lymphocytic leukemia. V gene TRBV28 combines with J gene TRBJ2-1; 9 nucleotides agree with TRBD1. The source material was PBMCs, sampled before ibrutinib treatment. CDR3 bases: TGTGCCAGCAGTTGGGACAGGGACAATGAGCAGTTCTTC. This codes for CASSWDRDNEQFF.